Listed below are T cell receptor beta chains from one sample, sequenced in a study of shared T cell receptors in the human thymus. The repertoire was sequenced with immunoSEQ multiplex PCR; TCRdb's copy has only in-frame clones and lacks some. There are about 380,000 clones in the sample; roughly 94% occur only once, and about 0.02% lies in the top ten. Sequencing input: thymocytes. The receptors here all came from a human donor. Each CDR3 is given with its conserved first and last residue. The D gene is left open where the match is weak. Expanded clones get a size class; other rows say once, few or many, or leave the size out.

clone_size,d_call,v_call,j_call,cdr3_nt,cdr3_aa
-,-,TRBV7-8,TRBJ2-1,TGTGCCAGCAGCTCGGCGTTGGGGGGACCAAATGAGCAGTTCTTC,CASSSALGGPNEQFF
few,-,TRBV19,TRBJ2-7,TGTGCCACCGGGGACCGTGACGCCTTCTACGAGCAGTACTTC,CATGDRDAFYEQYF
-,TRBD2,TRBV12-5,TRBJ2-2,TGTGCTAGTGGTTCGTCGCGTACTAAGGCGGGAGGGCTTAGAACCGGGGAGCTGTTTTTT,CASGSSRTKAGGLRTGELFF
-,TRBD1,TRBV9,TRBJ1-2,TGTGCCACACAGGGGCCTAAGGGCTACACCTTC,CATQGPKGYTF
-,-,TRBV29-1,TRBJ2-5,TGCAGCGTTGAGAGGGAAGAGACCCAGTACTTC,CSVEREETQYF
-,-,TRBV28,TRBJ2-1,TGTGCCAGCAGTTTCTTGGAGGCGAGCCATGAGCAGTTCTTC,CASSFLEASHEQFF
-,-,TRBV6-6,TRBJ2-3,TGTGCCAGCAGTTACTGGCGGGAAATGGGAGATACGCAGTATTTT,CASSYWREMGDTQYF
-,-,TRBV7-2,TRBJ1-1,TGTGCCAGCAGCTTAGCGAGTCCGCGGAACACTGAAGCTTTCTTT,CASSLASPRNTEAFF
-,TRBD1,TRBV28,TRBJ2-3,TGTGCCAGCAGTTTTGAGAGGGGGCGATATAACGGGCCTAATACAGATACGCAGTATTTT,CASSFERGRYNGPNTDTQYF
-,-,TRBV5-6,TRBJ2-1,TGTGCCAGCAGCAAAGAGCGTCGGACAGCGACTAATTACAATGAGCAGTTCTTC,CASSKERRTATNYNEQFF
-,-,TRBV1,TRBJ2-3,TGCACCAGCAGCTTCGGCGATTGGTCCGTGGACTATAGCGAGTATTTT,CTSSFGDWSVDYSEYF
-,-,TRBV18,TRBJ2-7,TGTGCCAGCTCACCACCCGGCTACGAGCAGTACTTC,CASSPPGYEQYF
-,TRBD2,TRBV27,TRBJ2-7,TGTGCCAGCAGTTTAGTCGGGAGGGCCGCCTACGAGCAGTACTTC,CASSLVGRAAYEQYF
-,TRBD1,TRBV11-2,TRBJ1-5,TGTGCCAGCAGCCGGGACAGGGGACAGCCCCAGCATTTT,CASSRDRGQPQHF
-,TRBD1,TRBV27,TRBJ2-3,TGTGCCAGCAGTTCACCCGGACAGGGGGGTGACTATTTT,CASSSPGQGGDYF
-,TRBD1,TRBV7-9,TRBJ1-2,TGTGCCAGCAGCTTAGATCAATACAGGGGGCTCCCAAACTATGGCTACACCTTC,CASSLDQYRGLPNYGYTF
-,TRBD1,TRBV6-1,TRBJ1-5,TGTGCCAGCAGTGGGGACAGGGCCCAGCCCCAGCATTTT,CASSGDRAQPQHF
-,-,TRBV28,TRBJ2-7,TGTGCCAGCAGTTTAGATTCCCAGGTCTCCTACGAGCAGTACTTC,CASSLDSQVSYEQYF
-,TRBD1,TRBV4-3,TRBJ2-3,TGCGCCAGCAGCCAGCCGGGACAGGGAGATACGCAGTATTTT,CASSQPGQGDTQYF
-,-,TRBV27,TRBJ1-1,TGTGCCAGCAGTAGCCGCCCCAACACTGAAGCTTTCTTT,CASSSRPNTEAFF